This T cell receptor beta chain originates from a study of blood T cell repertoires in COVID-19. Germline V gene sequence: CDR1 SGHRS, CDR2 YFSETQ. V lost 1 base, J lost 2 bases, and 0 bases stayed unmatched. The CDR3 is made up of 15 amino acids. This clone was counted a few times. TCRdb's table, derived via immunoSEQ multiplex PCR, lists solely in-frame clones and lacks some. The sample consists of 120,000 to 150,000 clones, about 89% of them appearing once. The clonotype was recovered from a man aged 45-65 years who had recovered from COVID-19. The rearrangement links TRBV5-1 to TRBJ2-1, with 10 bases fitting TRBD2. Sequenced input: peripheral blood. CDR3 DNA sequence: TGCGCCAGCAGCTTGACTAGCGGGGCCTACAATGAGCAGTTCTTC. Translated: CASSLTSGAYNEQFF.